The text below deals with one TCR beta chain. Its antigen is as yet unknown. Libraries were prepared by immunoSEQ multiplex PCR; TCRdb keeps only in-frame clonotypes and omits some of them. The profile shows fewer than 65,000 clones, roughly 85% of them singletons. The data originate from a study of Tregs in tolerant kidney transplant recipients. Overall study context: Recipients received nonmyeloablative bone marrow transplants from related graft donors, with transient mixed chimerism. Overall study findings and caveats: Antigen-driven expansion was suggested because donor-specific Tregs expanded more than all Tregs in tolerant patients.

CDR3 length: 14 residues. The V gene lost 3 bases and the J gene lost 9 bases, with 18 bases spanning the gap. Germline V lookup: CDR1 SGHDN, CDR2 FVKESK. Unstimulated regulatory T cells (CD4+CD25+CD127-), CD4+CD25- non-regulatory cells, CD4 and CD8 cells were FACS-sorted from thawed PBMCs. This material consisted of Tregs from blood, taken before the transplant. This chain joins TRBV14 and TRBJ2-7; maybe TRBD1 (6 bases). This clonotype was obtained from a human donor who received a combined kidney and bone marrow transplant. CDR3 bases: TGTGCCAGCAGCCAGACAGGTTCGGGTCCTTCGCAGTACTTC. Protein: CASSQTGSGPSQYF.